The T cell receptor beta chain described here comes from a study of cytotoxic CD8 clonotypes in ibrutinib-treated CLL. This clone came up a few times. What it recognizes is unknown. Study-wide results and limits: A rise in clonality was seen at ibrutinib response, and a fall back toward baseline was seen at progression.

V gave up 5 bases and J gave up 1 base; unmatched junction bases: 13. CDR1 SNHLY and CDR2 FYNNEI come from the germline V gene. The CDR3 is made up of 17 amino acids. Sequenced by immunoSEQ multiplex PCR; TCRdb stores in-frame clones only, minus some. The data show 200,000 to 250,000 clones, roughly three quarters seen once. This specimen was PBMCs, taken after 12 months of ibrutinib treatment. J is TRBJ2-5 and V is TRBV2; 7 bases fit TRBD1. The origin of this receptor is a human donor with chronic lymphocytic leukemia. In nucleotides, the CDR3 is TGTGCCAGCAGTCGGCCGTTGATACAGGGGACCCAAGAGACCCAGTACTTC. Translated, it gives CASSRPLIQGTQETQYF.